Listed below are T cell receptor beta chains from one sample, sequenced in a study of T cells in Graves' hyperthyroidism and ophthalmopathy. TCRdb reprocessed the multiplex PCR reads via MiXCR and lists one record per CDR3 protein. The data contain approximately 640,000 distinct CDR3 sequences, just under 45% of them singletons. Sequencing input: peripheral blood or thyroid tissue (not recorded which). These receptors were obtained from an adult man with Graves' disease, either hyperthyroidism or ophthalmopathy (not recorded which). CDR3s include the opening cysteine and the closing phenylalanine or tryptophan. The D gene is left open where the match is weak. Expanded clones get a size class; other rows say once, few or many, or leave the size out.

cdr3_aa: CASSLAGFKEKLFF
cdr3_nt: TGCGCCAGCAGCTTGGCAGGGTTCAAGGAAAAACTGTTTTTT
v_call: TRBV5-1
d_call: -
clone_size: -
j_call: TRBJ1-4

cdr3_aa: CSVVPGSNEKLFF
cdr3_nt: TGCAGCGTTGTTCCCGGGTCAAATGAAAAACTGTTTTTT
v_call: TRBV29-1
d_call: -
clone_size: many
j_call: TRBJ1-4

cdr3_aa: CASSVDSSYGYTF
cdr3_nt: TGTGCCAGCAGTGTGGACAGTTCCTATGGCTACACCTTC
v_call: TRBV2
d_call: -
clone_size: -
j_call: TRBJ1-2

cdr3_aa: CAIARGGVSNQPQHF
cdr3_nt: TGTGCCATCGCTAGGGGAGGAGTTAGCAATCAGCCCCAGCATTTT
v_call: TRBV15
d_call: -
clone_size: -
j_call: TRBJ1-5

cdr3_aa: CASRRTGLETEAFF
cdr3_nt: TGTGCCAGCAGGCGGACAGGCCTAGAGACTGAAGCTTTCTTT
v_call: TRBV7-2
d_call: TRBD1
clone_size: -
j_call: TRBJ1-1

cdr3_aa: CASSLGPRNTGELFF
cdr3_nt: TGTGCCAGCAGCTTAGGACCGAGGAACACCGGGGAGCTGTTTTTT
v_call: TRBV7-8
d_call: -
clone_size: -
j_call: TRBJ2-2

cdr3_aa: CASTRGGRWETQYF
cdr3_nt: TGTGCCAGCACTAGAGGGGGACGCTGGGAGACCCAGTACTTC
v_call: TRBV25-1
d_call: -
clone_size: -
j_call: TRBJ2-5

cdr3_aa: CSAPGTGVGQPQYF
cdr3_nt: TGCAGTGCTCCCGGGACAGGGGTGGGTCAGCCCCAGTACTTC
v_call: TRBV20-1
d_call: TRBD1
clone_size: few
j_call: TRBJ2-5

cdr3_aa: CATSRDRDTESEAFF
cdr3_nt: TGTGCCACCAGCAGAGATCGGGACACGGAAAGTGAAGCTTTCTTT
v_call: TRBV15
d_call: -
clone_size: many
j_call: TRBJ1-1

cdr3_aa: CSVPRDSNMNTEAFF
cdr3_nt: TGCAGCGTTCCGAGGGACAGTAACATGAACACTGAAGCTTTCTTT
v_call: TRBV29-1
d_call: TRBD1
clone_size: many
j_call: TRBJ1-1

cdr3_aa: CASRLDRTTSGGDEQYF
cdr3_nt: TGTGCCAGCAGGTTAGACCGAACGACTAGCGGGGGGGACGAGCAGTACTTC
v_call: TRBV12-3/TRBV12-4
d_call: TRBD2
clone_size: -
j_call: TRBJ2-7

cdr3_aa: CSARAATSYEQYF
cdr3_nt: TGCAGTGCTAGAGCGGCGACTAGTTACGAGCAGTACTTC
v_call: TRBV20-1
d_call: -
clone_size: many
j_call: TRBJ2-7

cdr3_aa: CASSNTLGGSGMNTGELFF
cdr3_nt: TGTGCCAGCAGCAATACACTCGGGGGATCGGGGATGAACACCGGGGAGCTGTTTTTT
v_call: TRBV7-9
d_call: -
clone_size: -
j_call: TRBJ2-2

cdr3_aa: CSANRQGRNEKLFF
cdr3_nt: TGCAGTGCAAACCGACAGGGAAGAAATGAAAAACTGTTTTTT
v_call: TRBV20-1
d_call: TRBD1
clone_size: -
j_call: TRBJ1-4

cdr3_aa: CASSPGIGEQYF
cdr3_nt: TGTGCCAGCAGTCCAGGGATAGGAGAGCAGTACTTC
v_call: TRBV7-9
d_call: -
clone_size: few
j_call: TRBJ2-7

cdr3_aa: CSARDRLRGSGNEQFF
cdr3_nt: TGCAGTGCTAGAGATAGGTTGCGGGGGTCTGGCAATGAGCAGTTCTTC
v_call: TRBV20-1
d_call: TRBD2
clone_size: -
j_call: TRBJ2-1

cdr3_aa: CASSLVVSLPGQEETQYF
cdr3_nt: TGTGCCAGCAGCTTAGTGGTTTCCCTACCGGGACAAGAAGAGACCCAGTACTTC
v_call: TRBV7-2
d_call: -
clone_size: few
j_call: TRBJ2-5

cdr3_aa: CAWSIGRVRPYYGYTF
cdr3_nt: TGTGCCTGGAGTATCGGCAGGGTGCGTCCGTACTATGGCTACACCTTC
v_call: TRBV5-6
d_call: -
clone_size: -
j_call: TRBJ1-2

cdr3_aa: CATSRTRTASPLHF
cdr3_nt: TGTGCCACCAGCAGAACGAGGACAGCTTCACCCCTCCACTTT
v_call: TRBV15
d_call: -
clone_size: -
j_call: TRBJ1-6

cdr3_aa: CASSLYAGRDTEAFF
cdr3_nt: TGCGCCAGCAGCTTGTATGCCGGACGGGACACTGAAGCTTTCTTT
v_call: TRBV5-1
d_call: -
clone_size: -
j_call: TRBJ1-1

cdr3_aa: CASTLYPGNTIYF
cdr3_nt: TGTGCCAGCACTCTTTATCCCGGAAACACCATATATTTT
v_call: TRBV7-3
d_call: -
clone_size: few
j_call: TRBJ1-3

cdr3_aa: CASSRVPGANVLTF
cdr3_nt: TGTGCCAGCAGCCGCGTACCCGGGGCCAACGTCCTGACTTTC
v_call: TRBV14
d_call: -
clone_size: -
j_call: TRBJ2-6

cdr3_aa: CSASREGPYEQYF
cdr3_nt: TGCAGTGCTTCACGGGAGGGCCCTTACGAGCAGTACTTC
v_call: TRBV20-1
d_call: TRBD2
clone_size: few
j_call: TRBJ2-7

cdr3_aa: CASSTDRGTEAFF
cdr3_nt: TGTGCCAGCAGCACGGACAGGGGGACTGAAGCTTTCTTT
v_call: TRBV7-8
d_call: TRBD1
clone_size: many
j_call: TRBJ1-1

cdr3_aa: CSAERGGYKRGHNQETQYF
cdr3_nt: TGCAGCGCCGAACGGGGAGGCTACAAACGTGGGCACAACCAAGAGACCCAGTACTTC
v_call: TRBV29-1
d_call: -
clone_size: -
j_call: TRBJ2-5

cdr3_aa: CASRGKVEAFF
cdr3_nt: TGCGCCAGCAGGGGTAAGGTTGAAGCTTTCTTT
v_call: TRBV5-1
d_call: -
clone_size: -
j_call: TRBJ1-1

cdr3_aa: CATSPTTGELFF
cdr3_nt: TGTGCCACCAGTCCGACTACCGGGGAGCTGTTTTTT
v_call: TRBV15
d_call: -
clone_size: once
j_call: TRBJ2-2

cdr3_aa: CAISADSGNTIYF
cdr3_nt: TGTGCCATCAGTGCAGACAGCGGAAACACCATATATTTT
v_call: TRBV10-3
d_call: -
clone_size: -
j_call: TRBJ1-3

cdr3_aa: CASSHRESQYF
cdr3_nt: TGTGCCAGCAGCCATCGTGAGAGCCAGTACTTC
v_call: TRBV6-1
d_call: -
clone_size: many
j_call: TRBJ2-5

cdr3_aa: CASSYGGSSGNTIYF
cdr3_nt: TGTGCCAGCAGTTATGGAGGGAGCTCTGGAAACACCATATATTTT
v_call: TRBV12-3/TRBV12-4
d_call: -
clone_size: few
j_call: TRBJ1-3

cdr3_aa: CSARDGQGYYEQYF
cdr3_nt: TGCAGTGCTAGAGACGGACAGGGCTACTACGAGCAGTACTTC
v_call: TRBV20-1
d_call: TRBD1
clone_size: few
j_call: TRBJ2-7

cdr3_aa: CSASETGGGYQPQHF
cdr3_nt: TGCAGTGCTAGCGAGACAGGGGGCGGGTATCAGCCCCAGCATTTT
v_call: TRBV20-1
d_call: TRBD1
clone_size: few
j_call: TRBJ1-5

cdr3_aa: CASSIGQGMNTIYF
cdr3_nt: TGTGCCAGTAGTATAGGACAGGGGATGAACACCATATATTTT
v_call: TRBV19
d_call: TRBD1
clone_size: many
j_call: TRBJ1-3

cdr3_aa: CASSIVSAISNQPQHF
cdr3_nt: TGTGCCAGTAGTATAGTCTCCGCCATAAGCAATCAGCCCCAGCATTTT
v_call: TRBV19
d_call: -
clone_size: few
j_call: TRBJ1-5

cdr3_aa: CASSFSAGLSGETQYF
cdr3_nt: TGTGCCAGCAGCTTTTCAGCGGGCCTATCTGGGGAGACCCAGTACTTC
v_call: TRBV7-2
d_call: -
clone_size: many
j_call: TRBJ2-5

cdr3_aa: CATSGPRGIYEQYF
cdr3_nt: TGTGCCACCAGCGGGCCACGGGGAATATACGAGCAGTACTTC
v_call: TRBV15
d_call: -
clone_size: many
j_call: TRBJ2-7

cdr3_aa: CASSLEGGPWETQYF
cdr3_nt: TGTGCCAGCAGCTTAGAGGGGGGGCCCTGGGAGACCCAGTACTTC
v_call: TRBV7-2
d_call: -
clone_size: few
j_call: TRBJ2-5

cdr3_aa: CASSWGGGTDEQYF
cdr3_nt: TGTGCCAGCAGCTGGGGGGGGGGGACTGACGAGCAGTACTTC
v_call: TRBV7-2
d_call: TRBD2
clone_size: -
j_call: TRBJ2-7

cdr3_aa: CASSLGPGTGDTGELFF
cdr3_nt: TGTGCCAGCAGCTTAGGACCCGGGACAGGGGACACCGGGGAGCTGTTTTTT
v_call: TRBV7-9
d_call: TRBD1
clone_size: -
j_call: TRBJ2-2

cdr3_aa: CASTSAGYEQYF
cdr3_nt: TGTGCCAGCACCTCAGCCGGCTACGAGCAGTACTTC
v_call: TRBV6-6
d_call: -
clone_size: few
j_call: TRBJ2-7

cdr3_aa: CASSFSGWGYHEQYF
cdr3_nt: TGTGCCAGCAGCTTTAGTGGGTGGGGGTACCACGAGCAGTACTTC
v_call: TRBV7-9
d_call: -
clone_size: -
j_call: TRBJ2-7

cdr3_aa: CASSGGTNEAFF
cdr3_nt: TGTGCCAGCAGCGGGGGAACTAATGAAGCTTTCTTT
v_call: TRBV7-8
d_call: -
clone_size: -
j_call: TRBJ1-1

cdr3_aa: CASSYRQGPNEQYF
cdr3_nt: TGTGCCAGCTCATATAGACAGGGGCCCAACGAGCAGTACTTC
v_call: TRBV2
d_call: TRBD1
clone_size: -
j_call: TRBJ2-7

cdr3_aa: CSVVQGARKLFF
cdr3_nt: TGCAGCGTTGTACAGGGGGCGCGGAAACTGTTTTTT
v_call: TRBV29-1
d_call: TRBD1
clone_size: many
j_call: TRBJ1-4

cdr3_aa: CSYGTGGPNTEAFF
cdr3_nt: TGCAGCTACGGGACAGGGGGACCGAACACTGAAGCTTTCTTT
v_call: TRBV29-1
d_call: TRBD1
clone_size: -
j_call: TRBJ1-1

cdr3_aa: CASREQGAEYNSPLHF
cdr3_nt: TGTGCCAGCAGGGAACAGGGGGCAGAATATAATTCACCCCTCCACTTT
v_call: TRBV7-8
d_call: TRBD1
clone_size: few
j_call: TRBJ1-6

cdr3_aa: CASSYRPRTGTEAFF
cdr3_nt: TGTGCCAGCAGTTACCGTCCCCGGACAGGGACTGAAGCTTTCTTT
v_call: TRBV6-5
d_call: TRBD1
clone_size: few
j_call: TRBJ1-1

cdr3_aa: CASSDSTGGDNEKLFF
cdr3_nt: TGTGCCAGCAGTGACTCTACCGGGGGTGATAATGAAAAACTGTTTTTT
v_call: TRBV25-1
d_call: -
clone_size: -
j_call: TRBJ1-4

cdr3_aa: CASSLAPGHGRYSPLHF
cdr3_nt: TGCGCCAGCAGCTTGGCCCCGGGACATGGGAGGTATTCACCCCTCCACTTT
v_call: TRBV5-1
d_call: -
clone_size: -
j_call: TRBJ1-6

cdr3_aa: CAISELGLSTYEQYF
cdr3_nt: TGTGCCATCAGTGAGTTGGGACTCTCAACCTACGAGCAGTACTTC
v_call: TRBV10-3
d_call: -
clone_size: -
j_call: TRBJ2-7